This TCR beta chain was identified in a study of CXCR3-negative and CXCR3-positive naive CD8 T cells. The CDR3 is made up of 17 amino acids. The germline gives CDR1 SGHDT, CDR2 YYEEEE. Each CD8+ T cell subset was flow-sorted in triplicate. Every sort contained 250,000 to 350,000 cells. The naive CD8+ gate required CD45RO-CCR7+CD27+CD95- phenotype. Study-wide findings and caveats: PBMCs showed partially decreased CXCR3 expression after cryopreservation, and most assays used fresh PBMCs. Comparison of naive CXCR3-negative and CXCR3-positive cells revealed similar TRBV-TRBJ usage, while memory cells differed. Naive CXCR3-positive cells had TRB CDR3s more hydrophobic than those of CXCR3-negative naive cells.

It was by 5' RACE with UMI labels that the TRB cDNA libraries were prepared. TCRdb processed the 5' RACE reads again and assigns one entry to each CDR3 protein, with no DNA. The listing contains approximately 98,000 distinct CDR3 sequences. Regarding this clonotype: Its target is not known.

This clonotype originated in a human donor in good health. Some clones in this sample may be carry-over from other donors' samples. The chain recombines TRBV5-6 with TRBJ2-5; TCRdb designates TRBD2, a call that cannot be tested without DNA. The sample comprised naive CXCR3+ CD8+ T cells from blood. Subset in this sample: CD45RO-CCR7+CD27+CD95- naive CD8+ T cells expressing CXCR3 (TNR3+). This CDR3 reads CASSEGLAGAYQETQYF.